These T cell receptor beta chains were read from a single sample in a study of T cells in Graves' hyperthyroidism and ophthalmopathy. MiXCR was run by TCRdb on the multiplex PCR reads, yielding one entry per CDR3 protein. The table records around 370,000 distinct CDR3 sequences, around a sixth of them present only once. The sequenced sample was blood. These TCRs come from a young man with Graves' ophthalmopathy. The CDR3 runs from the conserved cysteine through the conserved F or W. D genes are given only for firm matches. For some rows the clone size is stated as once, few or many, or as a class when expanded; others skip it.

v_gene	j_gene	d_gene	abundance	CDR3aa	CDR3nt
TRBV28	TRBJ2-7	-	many	CASRGQGGGTVDEQYF	TGTGCCAGCAGGGGGCAGGGGGGAGGGACAGTAGACGAGCAGTACTTC
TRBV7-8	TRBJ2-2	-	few	CASSLTPGELFF	TGTGCCAGCAGCCTGACTCCCGGGGAGCTGTTTTTT
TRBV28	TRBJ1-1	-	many	CASSVTATEAFF	TGTGCCAGCAGTGTGACAGCAACTGAAGCTTTCTTT
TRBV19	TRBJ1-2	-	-	CASSRGFNYGYTF	TGTGCCAGTAGTAGGGGGTTCAACTATGGCTACACCTTC
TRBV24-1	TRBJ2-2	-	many	CATTEGVGTGELFF	TGTGCCACCACGGAAGGTGTAGGTACCGGGGAGCTGTTTTTT
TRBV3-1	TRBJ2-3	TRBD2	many	CASSLLAGGQDTQYF	TGTGCCAGCAGCCTTCTAGCGGGGGGGCAAGATACGCAGTATTTT
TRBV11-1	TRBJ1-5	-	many	CASSPPGGLNQPQHF	TGTGCCAGCAGCCCCCCCGGGGGTCTTAATCAGCCCCAGCATTTT
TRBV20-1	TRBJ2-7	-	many	CSARGKGSYEQYF	TGCAGTGCTAGGGGGAAAGGTTCCTACGAGCAGTACTTC
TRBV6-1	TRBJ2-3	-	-	CASRMDRSTDTQYF	TGTGCCAGCAGGATGGACAGAAGCACAGATACGCAGTATTTT
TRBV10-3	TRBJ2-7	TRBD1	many	CAISSGTGPREQYF	TGTGCCATCAGTTCCGGGACAGGGCCCAGGGAGCAGTACTTC
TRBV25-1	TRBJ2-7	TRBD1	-	CASRQGSYEQYF	TGTGCCAGTAGACAGGGAAGCTACGAGCAGTACTTC
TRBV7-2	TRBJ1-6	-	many	CASSLGGGNSPLHF	TGTGCCAGCAGCCTAGGGGGAGGTAATTCACCCCTCCACTTT
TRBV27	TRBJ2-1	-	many	CASSLVVASEQFF	TGTGCCAGCAGTTTGGTAGTAGCAAGTGAGCAGTTCTTC
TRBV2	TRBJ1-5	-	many	CASSDLMGTQPQHF	TGTGCCAGCAGTGATCTGATGGGGACACAGCCCCAGCATTTT
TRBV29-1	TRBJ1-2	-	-	CSVPGGGYGYTF	TGCAGCGTCCCGGGGGGTGGCTATGGCTACACCTTC
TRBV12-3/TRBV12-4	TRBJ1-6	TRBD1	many	CASSPGTVNSPLHF	TGTGCCAGCAGTCCGGGGACAGTGAATTCACCCCTCCACTTT
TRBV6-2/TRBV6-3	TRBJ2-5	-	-	CASSGSSHTPRQYF	TGTGCCAGCAGCGGTTCTAGTCACACCCCCCGCCAATACTTC
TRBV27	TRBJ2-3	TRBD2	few	CASTLGAGVDTQYF	TGTGCCAGCACCCTGGGAGCGGGGGTAGATACGCAGTATTTT